A single sample gave rise to the 12 T cell receptor beta chains below, sequenced in a study of cytomegalovirus exposure and HLA in healthy donors. The PCR contained 60 Vbeta and 13 Jbeta primers. The repertoire was sequenced with immunoSEQ multiplex PCR; TCRdb's copy has only in-frame clones and lacks some. The sample consists of under 200,000 clones, around 80% of them appearing once. The sample consisted of PBMCs. The source is a human donor in good health.

The chain couples TRBV2 to TRBJ1-5; tentative D call: TRBD1 (5 bases). The CDR3 spans 15 residues. CDR1 and CDR2 from the germline V gene are SNHLY and FYNNEI. With 1 base removed from V and 7 bases from J, the gap between germline ends came to 14 bases. CDR3 sequence: CASSEDRPGGQPQHF. CDR3 nucleotides: TGTGCCAGCAGTGAAGATAGGCCCGGGGGGCAGCCCCAGCATTTT.

The gene calls are TRBV4-1 and TRBJ2-3; 7 bases map to TRBD1. V trimming: 4 bases; J trimming: 0 bases; junction bases outside the gene matches: 7. This CDR3 comprises 16 residues. The germline V gene encodes CDR1 MGHRA and CDR2 YSYEKL. The CDR3 region is CASSPGTVPSTDTQYF. In DNA form, the CDR3 reads TGCGCCAGCAGCCCCGGGACAGTCCCTAGCACAGATACGCAGTATTTT.

This clone showed up just a few times. The chain recombines TRBV6-4 with TRBJ2-3; 9 nucleotides line up with TRBD2. The CDR3 spans 15 residues. V trimming: 4 bases; J trimming: 3 bases; junction bases outside the gene matches: 5. CDR1 is MRHNA, CDR2 SNTAGT, per germline. Written as DNA, the CDR3 is TGTGCCAGCAGTGTTGAAAGCGGGGGGACAGATACGCAGTATTTT. This codes for CASSVESGGTDTQYF.

The chain couples TRBV4-2 to TRBJ2-7, with 8 bases lining up with TRBD2. V shed 4 bases, J shed 2 bases, and the junction held 4 bases outside the gene matches. Germline loops: CDR1 LGHNA, CDR2 YNFKEQ. The CDR3 extends over 14 amino acids. CDR3 in amino acids: CASSPAGGTYEQYF. DNA for the CDR3: TGTGCCAGCAGCCCGGCGGGGGGAACCTACGAGCAGTACTTC.

The rearrangement uses TRBV5-1 and TRBJ2-7; 9 positions match TRBD1. Trimming at V came to 4 bases and at J to 7 bases, leaving 9 bases not matched to a gene. Germline V gives CDR1 SGHRS, CDR2 YFSETQ. The CDR3 covers 14 residues. The CDR3 region is CASSLRDREGEQYF. The DNA of the CDR3 is TGCGCCAGCAGCCTACGGGACAGGGAGGGAGAGCAGTACTTC.

The gene calls are TRBV7-4 and TRBJ2-7; the D gene is possibly TRBD2 (7 bases). The CDR3 totals 17 residues. V lost 5 bases, J lost 3 bases, and 23 bases lay in between. Germline V CDR1 and CDR2: SGHVT, SQSDAQ. CDR3 DNA: TGTGCCAGCAGCCCGAAGGGGGGGGCCCTATTCAGCTACGAGCAGTACTTC. Protein: CASSPKGGALFSYEQYF.

The chain is built from TRBV4-1 and TRBJ2-5; D is undetermined. This CDR3 contains 14 residues. Germline CDR1 MGHRA, CDR2 YSYEKL. Deletions cut 0 bases from V and 2 bases from J, with 7 bases between. The CDR3 is CASSQEPRQETQYF. In DNA, the CDR3 is TGCGCCAGCAGCCAAGAGCCCAGACAAGAGACCCAGTACTTC.

V usage is TRBV14 and J usage is TRBJ2-3, with no clear D. The CDR3 runs 13 residues. Trimming shortened V by 6 bases and J by 1 base, and 8 bases separated the two germline ends. Germline V gives CDR1 SGHDN, CDR2 FVKESK. CDR3 protein: CASRPQGTDTQYF. Written as DNA, the CDR3 is TGTGCCAGCAGACCTCAGGGCACAGATACGCAGTATTTT.

This clone has only one observation. The chain recombines TRBV5-1 with TRBJ2-7, with 8 bases that match TRBD1. Germline lookup yields CDR1 SGHRS and CDR2 YFSETQ. This CDR3 comprises 14 residues. The J segment lost 4 bases and the V segment lost 3 bases, leaving 6 bases of the junction unmatched. CDR3 protein: CASSWTGPEYEQYF. The DNA of the CDR3 is TGCGCCAGCAGCTGGACAGGGCCCGAGTACGAGCAGTACTTC.

The table lists this clone with a few counts. The chain uses TRBV9 and TRBJ2-3, with D perhaps TRBD2 (5 bases). Trimming cost V 4 bases and J 0 bases, with 24 bases left between them. The germline V gene encodes CDR1 SGDLS and CDR2 YYNGEE. The CDR3 contains 19 residues. CDR3 sequence: CASSPREGGTTPSTDTQYF. The CDR3 nucleotides read TGTGCCAGCAGCCCTCGAGAAGGAGGAACTACCCCTAGCACAGATACGCAGTATTTT. Combining the CDR3 with reference TRBV9 and TRBJ2-3 gives the whole variable domain DSGVTQTPKHLITATGQRVTLRCSPRSGDLSVYWYQQSLDQGLQFLIQYYNGEERAKGNILERFSAQQFPDLHSELNLSSLELGDSALYFCASSPREGGTTPSTDTQYFGPGTRLTVL.

The rearrangement links TRBV5-1 to TRBJ1-3, with 9 bases aligning to TRBD1. The CDR3 runs 14 residues. Trimming took 5 bases from V and 2 from J; bases not matched to a gene: 2. Germline CDR1 reads SGHRS; CDR2 reads YFSETQ. CDR3 in amino acids: CASRQGAAGNTIYF. The CDR3 DNA reads as TGCGCCAGCAGACAGGGGGCTGCTGGAAACACCATATATTTT.

The V and J genes are TRBV5-8 and TRBJ1-6, with TRBD1 identical over 9 bases. V lost 4 bases to trimming and J lost 10 bases; unmatched junction nucleotides: 9. CDR3 length equals 15 residues. The germline gives CDR1 SGHTS, CDR2 YDEGEE. DNA for the CDR3: TGTGCCAGCAGCCTGGACAGGGGTAGAGAATCACCCCTCCACTTT. Translated, it gives CASSLDRGRESPLHF.